Below are 12 T cell receptor beta chains sequenced from a single sample in a study of T cells in Graves' hyperthyroidism and ophthalmopathy. What was amplified from RNA transcripts were TCR beta CDR3 regions. HTBI primers were employed in a first-round RT-PCR of the TCR CDR3. TCRdb processed the multiplex PCR reads anew with MiXCR; each CDR3 protein has one entry. The sample has about 290,000 distinct CDR3 sequences, roughly 15% seen once. Sequenced material: blood. These receptors originate from a woman aged 45 to 65 with Graves' hyperthyroidism that later progressed to Graves' ophthalmopathy.

This clonotype was observed many times. The rearrangement uses TRBV5-1 and TRBJ1-5; D may be TRBD1 (5 bases). With 0 bases removed from V and 6 bases from J, the gap between germline ends came to 7 bases. Germline CDR1 reads SGHRS; CDR2 reads YFSETQ. The CDR3 is 13 amino acids. CDR3 protein: CASSLGGTQPQHF. The DNA for the CDR3 is TGCGCCAGCAGCTTGGGGGGGACTCAGCCCCAGCATTTT.

The chain links TRBV5-6 to TRBJ1-2; D is undetermined. CDR1 and CDR2 (germline): SGHDT, YYEEEE. Trimming removed 7 bases from V and 8 bases from J, with 15 bases in between. CDR3 length: 12 residues. Here the CDR3 DNA reads TGTGCCAGCTCACCTGAGGGCCGCGGCTACACCTTC. Its protein is CASSPEGRGYTF.

This clonotype was detected many times. J is TRBJ2-5 and V is TRBV2, with D hard to call. With 4 bases removed from V and 1 base from J, the gap between germline ends came to 1 base. The CDR3 has 11 residues. Germline lookup yields CDR1 SNHLY and CDR2 FYNNEI. The CDR3 sequence is CASSVQETQYF. DNA of the CDR3: TGTGCCAGCAGTGTCCAAGAGACCCAGTACTTC.

This chain connects TRBV9 to TRBJ1-6; tentative D call: TRBD1 (6 bases). Germline lookup yields CDR1 SGDLS and CDR2 YYNGEE. V was shortened by 3 bases and J by 7 bases, with 14 bases between the two germline ends. The CDR3 runs to 15 residues. In DNA form, the CDR3 reads TGTGCCAGCAGCGCAATGACAGGAGGGAATTCACCCCTCCACTTT. It translates to CASSAMTGGNSPLHF.

The chain carries TRBV28 and TRBJ2-1, with 9 bases fitting TRBD2. J gave up 4 bases and V 9 bases, and 10 bases lay outside the gene matches. The CDR3 covers 15 residues. Per the germline V gene, CDR1 is MDHEN and CDR2 is SYDVKM. The CDR3 is CASGSGRLNYNEQFF. CDR3 nucleotides: TGTGCCAGTGGGAGCGGGAGGCTTAATTACAATGAGCAGTTCTTC.

This chain joins TRBV20-1 and TRBJ1-3, with 8 bases that match TRBD1. V gave up 6 bases and J gave up 4 bases; unmatched junction bases: 11. Germline V gives CDR1 DFQATT, CDR2 SNEGSKA (reference sequence). The CDR3 sequence is 15 residues long. CDR3 DNA sequence: TGCAGTGCCGACGGGAGGGCAGGGGGCGGAAACACCATATATTTT. As protein: CSADGRAGGGNTIYF.

This clonotype was seen a handful of times. One base away lies a much larger clone, so this may be a sequencing read error. The chain employs TRBV20-1 and TRBJ2-7; D gene ambiguous. Trimming pared 3 bases from V and 5 bases from J, leaving 14 bases between. Germline CDR1 is DFQATT and CDR2 is SNEGSKA (reference sequence). The CDR3 has 13 amino acids. The CDR3: CSASLPGLNEQYF. The CDR3 coding sequence is TGCAGTGCTAGTCTCCCAGGCCTCAACGAGCAGTACTTC.

This clonotype appeared many times. The chain carries TRBV19 and TRBJ1-1, with a weak D call TRBD1 (6 bases). Deletions cut 6 bases from V and 0 bases from J, with 14 bases between. Germline CDR1 is LNHDA and CDR2 is SQIVND (reference sequence). The CDR3 spans 15 residues. The CDR3 bases are TGTGCCAGTAGGCATTCCGGGACATTGAACACTGAAGCTTTCTTT. Translating it yields CASRHSGTLNTEAFF.

The chain couples TRBV6-1 to TRBJ2-7, with 11 bases fitting TRBD1. Germline assignment: CDR1 MNHNS and CDR2 SASEGT. Germline trimming cut 7 bases from V and 6 bases from J; bases unmatched to any gene: 11. This CDR3 is 15 amino acids long. CDR3 protein: CASTQPGQGEGEQYF. CDR3 DNA sequence: TGTGCCAGCACTCAACCGGGACAGGGGGAAGGCGAGCAGTACTTC.

This clonotype has at least ten counts. The chain couples TRBV7-2 to TRBJ1-5; D is undetermined. Germline assignment: CDR1 SGHTA and CDR2 FQGNSA. The CDR3 covers 12 residues. Between the trimmed V and J ends, which lost 1 base and 6 bases, there was a span of 4 bases. Here the CDR3 DNA reads TGTGCCAGCAGCTTAGTGGCTCAGCCCCAGCATTTT. Translation: CASSLVAQPQHF.

The chain recombines TRBV7-3 with TRBJ2-1, with 11 bases fitting TRBD2. V was pared by 4 bases and J by 9 bases, with 8 bases of the junction left unmatched. This CDR3 has 15 residues. Germline V gene data show CDR1 as SGHTA and CDR2 as FQGTGA. The CDR3, as DNA: TGTGCCAGCAGCTCTGTAGCGGGGGGGTTCGGTGAGCAGTTCTTC. Protein sequence: CASSSVAGGFGEQFF.

This clonotype was found many times. The chain recombines TRBV30 with TRBJ1-1; no firm D call. Trimming shortened V by 5 bases and J by 1 base, and 5 bases separated the two germline ends. CDR1 is GTSNPN, CDR2 SVGIG, per germline (reference sequence). This CDR3 region has 11 residues. CDR3 DNA sequence: TGTGCCTGGCGTTGGAACACTGAAGCTTTCTTT. It is translated as CAWRWNTEAFF. The entire variable domain, with the rest obtained from reference TRBV30 and TRBJ1-1, is as follows: SQTIHQWPATLVQPVGSPLSLECTVEGTSNPNLYWYRQAAGRGLQLLFYSVGIGQISSEVPQNLSASRPQDRQFILSSKKLLLSDSGFYLCAWRWNTEAFFGQGTRLTVV.